These 23 T cell receptor beta chains originate from one sample sequenced in a study of Graves' ophthalmopathy and Graves' hyperthyroidism. Amplification targeted the TCR beta CDR3 regions, with RNA transcripts as the source material. HTBI primers served in a first-round RT-PCR, which a second-round multiplex PCR followed. TCRdb re-analysed the multiplex PCR reads in MiXCR, keeping a single row per CDR3 protein. The sample contains 150,000 to 200,000 distinct CDR3 sequences, roughly two fifths of which appear only once. Sequenced: peripheral blood. The source of these receptors is a man aged 30 to 45 with Graves' ophthalmopathy.

The gene calls are TRBV19 and TRBJ1-1; D unclear. CDR3 length: 10 residues. Germline CDR1 LNHDA, CDR2 SQIVND (reference sequence). The CDR3 sequence: CGTKNTEAFF. CDR3 coding DNA: TGTGGCACAAAGAACACTGAAGCTTTCTTT.

This clonotype was detected ten times or more. The V gene is TRBV25-1, the J gene TRBJ2-5, with 8 nucleotides matching TRBD1. The CDR3 extends over 17 amino acids. The V gene end was trimmed by 3 bases and the J gene end by 1 base; junction bases not matched to a gene: 10. Germline V lookup: CDR1 MGHDK, CDR2 SYGVNS. CDR3 residues: CASSDPGQGLSQETQYF. CDR3 nucleotide sequence: TGTGCCAGCAGTGATCCCGGACAGGGACTGAGCCAAGAGACCCAGTACTTC.

This clonotype was recorded at least ten times. The chain joins TRBV6-5 to TRBJ2-5, with D perhaps TRBD1 (6 bases). The CDR3 loop spans 15 amino acids. Per germline, CDR1 MNHEY and CDR2 SVGAGI. V dropped 6 bases and J dropped 5 bases, with 19 bases sitting between them. CDR3 nucleotides: TGTGCCAGCAGCTACGGACCGACAGGCGGGGAGACCCAGTACTTC. Translation gives CASSYGPTGGETQYF.

Many counts were recorded for this clonotype. The rearrangement joins TRBV28 to TRBJ2-5; 11 nucleotides line up with TRBD1. CDR1 is MDHEN and CDR2 is SYDVKM in the germline V gene. CDR3 length: 13 residues. The ends lost 4 bases at V and 7 bases at J; junction bases unmatched: 2. The CDR3 protein is CASSWDRGGTQYF. For the CDR3, the DNA is TGTGCCAGCAGTTGGGACAGGGGGGGGACCCAGTACTTC. Filled out from reference TRBV28 and TRBJ2-5, the complete variable domain reads DVKVTQSSRYLVKRTGEKVFLECVQDMDHENMFWYRQDPGLGLRLIYFSYDVKMKEKGDIPEGYSVSREKKERFSLILESASTNQTSMYLCASSWDRGGTQYFGPGTRLLVL.

This clonotype has ten or more counts. The chain combines TRBV29-1 with TRBJ1-1; the D gene is possibly TRBD1 (5 bases). CDR1 and CDR2 (germline): SQVTM, ANQGSEA. V gave up 7 bases and J gave up 1 base, with 7 bases separating them. The CDR3 has 11 residues. DNA for the CDR3: TGCAGCGGGGGCGGGAACACTGAAGCTTTCTTT. Translated, it gives CSGGGNTEAFF.

The chain recombines TRBV6-2 or TRBV6-3 with TRBJ1-5, with D unclear. This CDR3 region has 18 residues. Germline CDR1 is MNHEY and CDR2 is SVGEGT. V lost 6 bases, J lost 5 bases, and 26 bases lay in between. DNA of the CDR3: TGTGCCAGCAGCCGCTACGCAGCAATGGCGGAGAATCATCAGCCCCAGCATTTT. Translated, it gives CASSRYAAMAENHQPQHF.

This clonotype was recorded many times. V usage is TRBV12-3 or TRBV12-4 and J usage is TRBJ2-7; 10 bases agree with TRBD2. This CDR3 has 17 amino acids. V lost 3 bases and J lost 5; bases outside the gene matches: 13. CDR3 in amino acids: CASSFNRGTSVLHEQYF. As DNA, the CDR3 is TGTGCCAGCAGTTTTAATCGCGGGACTAGCGTTCTCCACGAGCAGTACTTC.

This clonotype was detected ten times or more. The chain has TRBV6-2 or TRBV6-3 and TRBJ2-7; D is tentatively TRBD1 or TRBD2 (5 bases each). Germline lookup yields CDR1 MNHEY and CDR2 SVGEGT. V lost 6 bases and J 0 bases, leaving 15 bases between the germline ends. The CDR3 totals 15 residues. The chain's CDR3 is CASSGSGTASYEQYF. The CDR3 coding sequence is TGTGCCAGCAGCGGGTCCGGGACCGCCTCCTACGAGCAGTACTTC.

This clonotype has a handful of counts. The rearrangement links TRBV6-5 to TRBJ1-2, with 9 bases matching TRBD1. The V gene end was trimmed by 0 bases and the J gene end by 6 bases; junction bases not matched to a gene: 5. Germline CDR1 is MNHEY and CDR2 is SVGAGI. This CDR3 has 15 amino acids. The CDR3 nucleotides are TGTGCCAGCAGTTACTCTAACAGGGGGCGCGATGGCTACACCTTC. This gives the protein CASSYSNRGRDGYTF.

This clonotype was observed at least ten times. The chain has TRBV12-3 or TRBV12-4 and TRBJ1-2; 11 bases are a match to TRBD1. V lost 5 bases and J lost 4; bases outside the gene matches: 9. The CDR3 contains 16 residues. The CDR3 DNA reads TGTGCCAGCAGTGGCCGCCGGACAGGGGGCGTCTATGGCTACACCTTC. As protein: CASSGRRTGGVYGYTF.

V gene TRBV30 combines with J gene TRBJ1-5, with D possibly being TRBD1 (6 bases). The CDR3 is made up of 13 amino acids. In germline, CDR1 is GTSNPN, CDR2 SVGIG (reference sequence). V gave up 3 bases and J gave up 4 bases, with 10 bases separating them. CDR3 bases: TGTGCCTGGAGGGCGGGACAAAATCAGCCCCAGCATTTT. Translating it yields CAWRAGQNQPQHF. Full variable domain (remainder filled in from reference TRBV30 and TRBJ1-5): SQTIHQWPATLVQPVGSPLSLECTVEGTSNPNLYWYRQAAGRGLQLLFYSVGIGQISSEVPQNLSASRPQDRQFILSSKKLLLSDSGFYLCAWRAGQNQPQHFGDGTRLSIL.

V and J are TRBV28 and TRBJ2-7; D might be TRBD2 (6 bases). CDR3 length: 14 amino acids. V lost 3 bases to trimming and J lost 5 bases, with 14 bases between them. Germline V gene sequence: CDR1 MDHEN, CDR2 SYDVKM. CDR3 loop: CASSLGGSWNEQYF. In nucleotides, the CDR3 is TGTGCCAGCAGTTTGGGGGGATCTTGGAACGAGCAGTACTTC.

This clonotype was seen at least ten times. The chain joins TRBV28 to TRBJ1-2, with D maybe TRBD1 (5 bases). With 6 bases removed from V and 6 bases from J, the gap between germline ends came to 17 bases. The germline V gene has CDR1 MDHEN and CDR2 SYDVKM. This CDR3 comprises 14 residues. CDR3 residues: CASSPGTFSNGYTF. DNA for the CDR3: TGTGCCAGCAGCCCCGGGACTTTTTCAAATGGCTACACCTTC.

This clonotype was counted ten times or more. The chain links TRBV7-8 to TRBJ2-5, with 12 bases fitting TRBD1. CDR3 size: 19 residues. The V and J ends lost 5 bases and 4 bases, in that order; junction bases with no gene match: 17. The germline V gene has CDR1 SGHVS and CDR2 FQNEAQ. CDR3 loop: CASSPTGLGTGGRRETQYF. The CDR3 DNA reads as TGTGCCAGCAGCCCCACCGGTTTGGGGACAGGGGGCCGTCGAGAGACCCAGTACTTC.

This clonotype occurred many times. The V call is TRBV4-1, the J call TRBJ2-7; 8 bases fit TRBD1. CDR1 MGHRA and CDR2 YSYEKL come from the germline V gene. The length of the CDR3 is 15 residues. J lost 3 bases, V lost 4 bases, and 8 bases had no gene match. CDR3 sequence: CASSPIATGVYEQYF. As DNA, the CDR3 is TGCGCCAGCAGCCCCATCGCGACAGGGGTCTACGAGCAGTACTTC.

This chain uses TRBV19 with TRBJ2-5, with D hard to call. Trimming removed 6 bases from V and 4 bases from J, with 15 bases in between. Germline assignment: CDR1 LNHDA and CDR2 SQIVND (reference sequence). CDR3 size: 14 residues. This CDR3 is CASRPLDPGETQYF. The CDR3 DNA is TGTGCCAGTAGACCCCTAGACCCTGGAGAGACCCAGTACTTC.

The sample holds many counts of this clonotype. This chain connects TRBV4-3 to TRBJ2-7, with D possibly TRBD1 on 6 matching bases. V was shortened by 2 bases and J by 2 bases, with 10 bases between the two germline ends. The CDR3 contains 14 residues. The V gene's germline CDR1 is LGHNA and CDR2 YSLEER. Here the CDR3 reads CASSQTQGPYEQYF. CDR3 in DNA: TGCGCCAGCAGCCAAACACAGGGCCCCTACGAGCAGTACTTC.

The sample holds many counts of this clonotype. The rearrangement links TRBV7-2 to TRBJ2-7; weak D call: TRBD1 (5 bases). CDR3 length equals 16 residues. V lost 0 bases and J 2 bases, leaving 14 bases between the germline ends. CDR1 SGHTA and CDR2 FQGNSA come from the germline V gene. This chain's CDR3 is CASSLAAGLLPYEQYF. The CDR3 DNA is TGTGCCAGCAGCTTAGCGGCAGGGTTGTTGCCCTACGAGCAGTACTTC.

This clonotype was observed many times. The chain links TRBV5-1 to TRBJ1-1, with D unclear. The ends were cut back, 3 bases at V and 11 bases at J, with 17 bases in the middle. The CDR3 runs 13 residues. CDR1 and CDR2 from the germline V gene are SGHRS and YFSETQ. In DNA, the CDR3 is TGCGCCAGCAGCTCTGGCAGTCGGACCCGGGCTTTCTTT. As protein: CASSSGSRTRAFF.

This clonotype showed up many times. The V and J genes are TRBV5-1 and TRBJ1-1; 8 bases map to TRBD1. The V gene end was trimmed by 6 bases and the J gene end by 0 bases; junction bases not matched to a gene: 13. Looked up from germline, CDR1 is SGHRS and CDR2 is YFSETQ. CDR3 size: 17 residues. CDR3 nucleotide sequence: TGCGCCAGCACCCGACAGGGGCCCACCACGATGAACACTGAAGCTTTCTTT. Translated, it gives CASTRQGPTTMNTEAFF.

This clonotype appeared many times. A much larger clone lies a single base off, so this may be a read error. The rearrangement links TRBV12-3 or TRBV12-4 to TRBJ2-5; D is unclear. The ends were cut back, 3 bases at V and 4 bases at J, with 6 bases in the middle. The CDR3 has 12 residues. CDR3: CASSFGTETQYF. The CDR3 region has the DNA TGTGCCAGCAGTTTTGGTACAGAGACCCAGTACTTC.

The chain carries TRBV6-1 and TRBJ1-2, with 7 positions matching TRBD1. Germline loops: CDR1 MNHNS, CDR2 SASEGT. V gave up 6 bases and J gave up 4 bases; unmatched junction bases: 11. CDR3 length equals 15 residues. This CDR3 is CASRHDREPLYGYTF. The CDR3 nucleotides are TGTGCCAGCAGACATGACAGGGAACCACTCTATGGCTACACCTTC.

The chain couples TRBV7-8 to TRBJ1-1; D unresolved. V lost 2 bases and J 0 bases, leaving 10 bases between the germline ends. The CDR3 is 15 amino acids. Looked up from germline, CDR1 is SGHVS and CDR2 is FQNEAQ. CDR3 loop: CASSLRGGMNTEAFF. DNA for the CDR3: TGTGCCAGCAGCTTACGGGGAGGGATGAACACTGAAGCTTTCTTT.